This T cell receptor beta chain is drawn from a study of blood T cell repertoires in COVID-19. Study-level information: The United States, Italy and Spain were the sources of the acute and convalescent COVID-19 samples. PBMCs, B-cell-depleted T cells, or T cells provided the cDNA or gDNA that made up the material.

Germline V gene data show CDR1 as SGHAT and CDR2 as FQDESV (reference sequence). Deletions cut 2 bases from V and 3 bases from J, with 10 bases between. The CDR3 totals 14 residues. Authors' data handling: For nucleated cells, counts were estimated from reference gene primer amplification. The repertoire was sequenced with immunoSEQ multiplex PCR; TCRdb's copy has only in-frame clones and lacks some. Clone size and V and J calls were adopted from that table, with D and trimming inferred from the DNA. The sample has under 80,000 clones; around 83% are singletons. The TCR comes from an older woman with acute or convalescent COVID-19. The rearrangement links TRBV11-1 to TRBJ1-1, with a weak D call TRBD1 (5 bases). The sequencing input was peripheral blood. Here the CDR3 DNA reads TGTGCCAGCAGCTTAAGCGCAGGGTACACTGAAGCTTTCTTT. It is translated as CASSLSAGYTEAFF.